These 10 T cell receptor beta chains share one sample of origin, sequenced in a study of blood T cell repertoires in COVID-19. Assay used: immunoSEQ multiplex PCR; TCRdb lists only in-frame clones, some missing. Of approximately 45,000 clones in the sample, approximately 70% were seen once. Sequencing was done on a sample of peripheral blood. The receptors originated from a man older than 75 with acute or convalescent COVID-19.

The chain has TRBV7-8 and TRBJ2-5, with D tentatively TRBD2 (5 bases). The CDR3 covers 12 residues. Trimming shortened V by 4 bases and J by 5 bases, and 8 bases separated the two germline ends. Germline V gene sequence: CDR1 SGHVS, CDR2 FQNEAQ. The CDR3 DNA follows: TGTGCCAGCAGCTCCGGGGAGGAGACCCAGTACTTC. It codes for CASSSGEETQYF.

The chain links TRBV7-8 to TRBJ2-2; TRBD2 aligns across 12 bases. The junction had 3 bases not matched to a gene; V was cut back by 4 bases and J by 6 bases. The CDR3 runs to 15 residues. The germline V gene has CDR1 SGHVS and CDR2 FQNEAQ. The CDR3 protein is CASSSLAGGPGELFF. The CDR3 nucleotides read TGTGCCAGCAGCTCACTAGCGGGAGGACCCGGGGAGCTGTTTTTT.

This chain connects TRBV29-1 to TRBJ1-2; D is possibly TRBD1 (6 bases). This CDR3 comprises 13 residues. V lost 6 bases and J 3 bases, leaving 14 bases between the germline ends. Germline lookup yields CDR1 SQVTM and CDR2 ANQGSEA. The CDR3, as DNA: TGCAGCGTAGATAAACAGGGATACTATGGCTACACCTTC. It is translated as CSVDKQGYYGYTF.

This chain joins TRBV28 and TRBJ1-1, with 8 bases matching TRBD1. Unmatched junction bases numbered 6, after V lost 5 bases and J lost 1 base. The CDR3 is made up of 15 amino acids. Germline V gene lookup returns CDR1 MDHEN and CDR2 SYDVKM. In nucleotides, the CDR3 is TGTGCCAGCAGTAAGAGACAGGGGTGGAACACTGAAGCTTTCTTT. Translated, it gives CASSKRQGWNTEAFF.

The chain combines TRBV5-1 with TRBJ2-2; no clear D. Trimming stripped 4 bases from V and 0 bases from J, with 10 bases between. Germline assignment: CDR1 SGHRS and CDR2 YFSETQ. This CDR3 comprises 15 residues. The CDR3 loop is CASSPRAPNTGELFF. The CDR3 DNA reads TGCGCCAGCAGCCCGAGAGCGCCGAACACCGGGGAGCTGTTTTTT.

The rearrangement uses TRBV12-3 or TRBV12-4 and TRBJ2-7; 7 bases fit TRBD1. The CDR3 has 12 residues. The J segment lost 1 base and the V segment lost 10 bases, leaving 4 bases of the junction unmatched. In DNA form, the CDR3 reads TGTGCCACAGCCAGGGGGTCCTACGAGCAGTACTTC. It encodes CATARGSYEQYF.

J is TRBJ2-1 and V is TRBV5-5; 10 bases are shared with TRBD2. Germline trimming cut 1 base from V and 9 bases from J; bases unmatched to any gene: 4. CDR1 is SGHKS and CDR2 is YYEKEE in the germline V gene (reference sequence). The CDR3 spans 14 residues. The CDR3 DNA sequence: TGTGCCAGCAGCTTGCAAGCGGGAGGGATTGAGCAGTTCTTC. It translates to CASSLQAGGIEQFF.

V gene TRBV14 combines with J gene TRBJ2-1; 11 nucleotides align to TRBD2. Germline V gene lookup returns CDR1 SGHDN and CDR2 FVKESK. V trimming: 1 base; J trimming: 5 bases; junction bases outside the gene matches: 10. The CDR3 runs 18 residues. The CDR3 DNA reads as TGTGCCAGCAGCCAAGCCCGACTAGCGGGAAGCCCTCACAATGAGCAGTTCTTC. This translates into CASSQARLAGSPHNEQFF.

V gene TRBV29-1 combines with J gene TRBJ1-1, with D maybe TRBD1 (6 bases). Deletions cut 6 bases from V and 8 bases from J, with 19 bases between. This CDR3 is 13 amino acids long. Germline CDR1 SQVTM, CDR2 ANQGSEA. For the CDR3, the DNA is TGCAGCGTCAGTGGGGGACAAGCATTCGAAGCTTTCTTT. Protein: CSVSGGQAFEAFF.

The genes are TRBV29-1 and TRBJ2-1; 9 bases are a match to TRBD2. This CDR3 is 15 amino acids long. Trimming took 6 bases from V and 7 from J; bases not matched to a gene: 13. In germline, CDR1 is SQVTM, CDR2 ANQGSEA. DNA of the CDR3: TGCAGCGTCGCCAGGGATAGCGGGAGTTCGAATGAGCAGTTCTTC. Its translation: CSVARDSGSSNEQFF.